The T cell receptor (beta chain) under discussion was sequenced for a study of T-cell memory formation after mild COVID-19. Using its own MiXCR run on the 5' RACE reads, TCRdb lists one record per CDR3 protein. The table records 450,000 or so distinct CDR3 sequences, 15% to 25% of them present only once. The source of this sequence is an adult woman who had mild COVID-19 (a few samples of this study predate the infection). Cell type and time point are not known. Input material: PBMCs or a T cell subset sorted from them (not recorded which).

The CDR3 spells CASSPFSRGNQYF. Written as DNA, the CDR3 is TGTGCCAGCAGCCCCTTTTCCCGGGGGAACCAGTACTTC. This chain uses TRBV4-2 with TRBJ2-5; a weak D match, TRBD2 (6 bases). Per germline, CDR1 LGHNA and CDR2 YNFKEQ. Trimming removed 4 bases at V and 10 bases at J, with 16 bases between. The CDR3 contains 13 residues.